This T cell receptor beta chain is from a study of control samples from healthy donors and cancer patients (dated by TCRdb to the early 2020s). This clone was observed a few times. Its cognate antigen has yet to be identified. No much larger clonotype is one base removed from it; base qualities were not supplied. Libraries were constructed by the immunoSEQ multiplex PCR assay. TCRdb holds this immuneACCESS table with in-frame rearrangements only. Some clones are missing; in checked studies, unresolved V genes explain under half, and the rest has no known cause. This sample lists some 200,000 clones; roughly 91% were detected once. The leading ten clones occupy about 1.4% of the sample. CDR1 and CDR2, looked up from the germline V gene, are MRHNA and SNTAGT. The germline V end is reduced by 6 bases and the J end by 6 bases; junction bases left unmatched: 3. The CDR3, cysteine through phenylalanine, is 14 amino acids long. This entry keeps only the CDR3 DNA: 42 bases, framed from base 1.

The V and J segments used are TRBV6-4 and TRBJ1-6, and 9 junctional nucleotides match TRBD1. The TCR comes from a woman aged 25 to 39 in good health. Sequenced material: blood. Read as DNA, the sequence is TGTGCCAGCAGCCGACAGGGGGTTAATTCACCCCTCCACTTT. This yields the protein CASSRQGVNSPLHF.